These 22 T cell receptor beta chains were sequenced from one sample in a study of blood T cells in healthy people across ages. Alongside a J-beta primer mix, a sample-barcoded 5' primer served in a second PCR lasting about 7 to 11 cycles. Using its own MiXCR run on the 5' RACE reads, TCRdb lists one record per CDR3 protein. The table shows more than 450,000 distinct CDR3 sequences, with about 27% occurring only once. The sample was also reused in another study, on T cells of mothers and their children.

The source material was blood. The receptors come from a boy aged 2 to 10 in good health.

This clonotype was observed once. J is TRBJ2-1 and V is TRBV4-1; 8 bases are shared with TRBD1. The last part of the DNA fits TRBJ2-7 better; the J call may be wrong. CDR3 length: 14 amino acids. Germline CDR1 and CDR2: MGHRA and YSYEKL. CDR3 bases: TGCGCCAGCAGCCCAGCGCAGGGGGCCGACGAGCAGTACTTC. Its protein is CASSPAQGADEQYF.

This clonotype was observed a handful of times. The chain couples TRBV4-2 to TRBJ2-3, with D perhaps matching TRBD2 (5 bases). Germline lookup yields CDR1 LGHNA and CDR2 YNFKEQ. The CDR3 length is 15 residues. The V gene lost 0 bases and the J gene lost 1 base, with 8 bases spanning the gap. The CDR3 DNA reads as TGTGCCAGCAGCCAAGATGAGAGGGGCACAGATACGCAGTATTTT. Its protein is CASSQDERGTDTQYF.

This clonotype has just a few counts. The chain combines TRBV5-4 with TRBJ1-2, with 10 bases fitting TRBD1. Germline V CDR1 and CDR2: SGHNT, YYREEE (reference sequence). The CDR3 runs 14 residues. J lost 8 bases, V lost 2 bases, and 6 bases had no gene match. The CDR3 DNA reads as TGTGCCAGCAGCTTAAGGGACAGGGGTTTCGGCTACACCTTC. Translating gives CASSLRDRGFGYTF.

V gene TRBV6-1 combines with J gene TRBJ2-1; the match to TRBD1 covers 11 bases. The J segment lost 12 bases and the V segment lost 4 bases, leaving 8 bases of the junction unmatched. This CDR3 region has 14 residues. Germline V gene lookup returns CDR1 MNHNS and CDR2 SASEGT. CDR3 loop: CASSGEGQGDPQFF. The CDR3 DNA sequence: TGTGCCAGCAGTGGGGAGGGACAGGGGGACCCGCAGTTCTTC.

This clonotype was counted between two and nine times. The chain links TRBV9 to TRBJ2-6, with 8 bases identical to TRBD1. Trimming at V came to 0 bases and at J to 0 bases, leaving 5 bases not matched to a gene. Germline CDR1 is SGDLS and CDR2 is YYNGEE. CDR3 length equals 18 residues. CDR3 DNA sequence: TGTGCCAGCAGCGTAGGCGCGACAGGGGTCTCTGGGGCCAACGTCCTGACTTTC. This sequence encodes CASSVGATGVSGANVLTF.

For this clonotype: The germline gene is not matched at one end of the junction; a read error may be the cause. V usage is TRBV12-5 and J usage is TRBJ2-4; TRBD2 matches at 7 bases. Germline CDR1 and CDR2: LGHNT and FRNRAP. The CDR3 consists of 15 residues. The CDR3 region is CTSGLVGEGRDIQYF. CDR3 bases: TGTACTAGTGGTTTGGTAGGGGAGGGCCGGGACATTCAGTACTTC.

This clonotype was counted a few times. The genes are TRBV25-1 and TRBJ2-7; 11 bases agree with TRBD1. This CDR3 spans 16 amino acids. Germline-derived CDR1 and CDR2 are MGHDK and SYGVNS. Germline trimming cut 5 bases from V and 2 bases from J; bases unmatched to any gene: 8. CDR3 in DNA: TGTGCCAGCAGTCCTCCCTCGGGACAGGGGGCCTACGAGCAGTACTTC. Amino acid sequence: CASSPPSGQGAYEQYF.

The V gene is TRBV12-3 or TRBV12-4, the J gene TRBJ1-1; TRBD1 agrees at 12 bases. The CDR3 spans 14 residues. Unmatched junction bases numbered 3, after V lost 3 bases and J lost 7 bases. CDR3 in amino acids: CASSFGTGGSEAFF. CDR3 in DNA: TGTGCCAGCAGTTTCGGGACAGGGGGCAGTGAAGCTTTCTTT.

The chain combines TRBV5-6 with TRBJ2-5, with 11 bases aligning to TRBD1. J lost 9 bases, V lost 2 bases, and 6 bases had no gene match. The CDR3 is made up of 14 amino acids. Germline V gene sequence: CDR1 SGHDT, CDR2 YYEEEE. The CDR3: CASSLGQGAWSQYF. The CDR3 region has the DNA TGTGCCAGCAGCTTAGGACAGGGGGCCTGGTCCCAGTACTTC.

V is TRBV27 and J is TRBJ2-1; TRBD1 agrees at 8 bases. The CDR3 contains 17 residues. V was clipped by 6 bases and J by 0 bases; unmatched bases: 10. Germline assignment: CDR1 MNHEY and CDR2 SMNVEV (reference sequence). The CDR3 loop is CASSPGQGVISYNEQFF. Here the CDR3 DNA reads TGTGCCAGCAGCCCAGGACAGGGAGTGATCTCCTACAATGAGCAGTTCTTC.

This clonotype has more than one count but fewer than ten. The rearrangement joins TRBV27 to TRBJ2-3, with D perhaps matching TRBD1 or TRBD2 (5 bases each). Germline V CDR1 and CDR2: MNHEY, SMNVEV (reference sequence). V was pared by 8 bases and J by 2 bases, with 17 bases between. This CDR3 comprises 15 residues. The CDR3 DNA reads as TGTGCCAGCGGGCAGCAGGGAGCGACCACAGATACGCAGTATTTT. Protein sequence: CASGQQGATTDTQYF.

This clonotype was found many times. The rearrangement links TRBV20-1 to TRBJ2-7; a weak D match, TRBD1 (6 bases). Per germline, CDR1 DFQATT and CDR2 SNEGSKA (reference sequence). The CDR3 runs to 14 residues. V was trimmed by 0 bases and J by 0 bases, leaving 9 bases between them. The CDR3 region is CSARDGTNSYEQYF. In DNA, the CDR3 is TGCAGTGCTAGAGATGGGACAAACTCCTACGAGCAGTACTTC.

This clonotype was found a few times. The gene calls are TRBV7-9 and TRBJ2-2; 7 nucleotides agree with TRBD1. The CDR3 covers 17 residues. Trimming removed 3 bases from V and 3 bases from J; junction bases left unmatched: 10. Germline CDR1 and CDR2: SEHNR and FQNEAQ (reference sequence). CDR3: CASSLRDSPDDTGELFF. As DNA, the CDR3 is TGTGCCAGCAGCTTGAGGGACAGTCCTGATGACACCGGGGAGCTGTTTTTT.

The CDR3 loop reads CASSLTSGRGTDTQYF. The CDR3 DNA reads as TGTGCCAGCAGCTTGACTAGCGGGAGGGGCACAGATACGCAGTATTTT. The chain employs TRBV7-9 and TRBJ2-3, with TRBD2 identical over 14 bases. The CDR3 spans 16 residues. Germline CDR1 and CDR2: SEHNR and FQNEAQ (reference sequence). V shed 3 bases, J shed 1 base, and the junction held 0 bases outside the gene matches.

The rearrangement links TRBV3-1 to TRBJ1-4, with 8 bases matching TRBD1. V shed 3 bases and J 11 bases; nucleotides not matched to a gene: 8. The CDR3 totals 14 residues. Germline values: CDR1 LGHDT, CDR2 YNNKEL (reference sequence). The CDR3 loop is CASSHRGPLKKLFF. The CDR3 bases are TGTGCCAGCAGCCACAGGGGGCCCCTGAAGAAACTGTTTTTT.

In this sample, this clonotype turned up a few times. Sequence at one end of the junction differs from germline and may be a read error. This rearrangement joins TRBV3-1 to TRBJ2-1, with D possibly being TRBD2 (6 bases). This CDR3 contains 13 residues. Germline lookup yields CDR1 LGHDT and CDR2 YNNKEL (reference sequence). CDR3 sequence: CASSQEGEAPKCF. The CDR3 DNA reads TGTGCCAGCAGCCAAGAAGGGGAGGCGCCCAAGTGCTTC.

The chain links TRBV30 to TRBJ1-2; a possible D gene is TRBD1 (6 bases). The V end lost 3 bases, the J end lost 3 bases, and 17 bases lay between the germline ends. Germline values: CDR1 GTSNPN, CDR2 SVGIG (reference sequence). CDR3 size: 15 residues. The CDR3 DNA follows: TGTGCCTGGAGGGGGGGGGAGGACAGTTACTATGGCTACACCTTC. It encodes CAWRGGEDSYYGYTF. The variable domain in full, with the rest retrieved from reference TRBV30 and TRBJ1-2, is SQTIHQWPATLVQPVGSPLSLECTVEGTSNPNLYWYRQAAGRGLQLLFYSVGIGQISSEVPQNLSASRPQDRQFILSSKKLLLSDSGFYLCAWRGGEDSYYGYTFGSGTRLTVV.

The chain carries TRBV12-3 or TRBV12-4 and TRBJ2-7, with D possibly matching TRBD2 (7 bases). CDR3 length: 16 residues. V was shortened by 5 bases and J by 9 bases, with 26 bases between the two germline ends. The chain's CDR3 is CASSLLTGGRGAVQYF. CDR3 coding DNA: TGTGCCAGCAGTCTACTTACAGGCGGTCGGGGGGCTGTGCAGTACTTC.

This clonotype was counted at least ten times. This rearrangement joins TRBV9 to TRBJ1-1, with a tentative D call TRBD1 (5 bases). V shed 2 bases and J shed 4 bases, with 9 bases lying between them. CDR1 SGDLS and CDR2 YYNGEE come from the germline V gene. This CDR3 contains 13 residues. CDR3 DNA sequence: TGTGCCAGCAGCGTTCAGGGCAGCACTGAAGCTTTCTTT. Its translation is CASSVQGSTEAFF.

The table lists this clonotype with many counts. V gene TRBV27 combines with J gene TRBJ2-7; possibly TRBD2 for D (7 bases). V lost 8 bases and J 3 bases, leaving 11 bases between the germline ends. This CDR3 contains 12 residues. Germline assignment: CDR1 MNHEY and CDR2 SMNVEV (reference sequence). The CDR3 nucleotides read TGTGCCAGCGGTAGGGGGGGCTACGAGCAGTACTTC. This translates into CASGRGGYEQYF.

The chain has TRBV27 and TRBJ2-5, with 8 nucleotides matching TRBD1. The J call may be wrong; the DNA end is better matched by TRBJ2-1. CDR3 length: 18 amino acids. CDR1 is MNHEY and CDR2 is SMNVEV in the germline V gene (reference sequence). CDR3 protein: CASSLNLYRGFRAGEQFF. In DNA, the CDR3 is TGTGCCAGCAGTCTGAACCTATACAGGGGGTTTCGTGCAGGAGAGCAGTTCTTC.

This clonotype was found a few times. The CDR3 coding sequence is TGTGCCAGCAGTTACGTAGAGGCCGGGGAGCTGTTTTTT. Amino acid sequence: CASSYVEAGELFF. The chain has TRBV6-6 and TRBJ2-2, with unresolved D. Between the trimmed V and J ends, which lost 2 bases and 6 bases, there was a span of 7 bases. The CDR3 contains 13 residues. Germline loops: CDR1 MNHNY, CDR2 SVGAGI (reference sequence).